These T cell receptor beta chains were read from a single sample in a study of cytomegalovirus exposure and HLA in healthy donors. Clones were sequenced by immunoSEQ multiplex PCR, and TCRdb holds only the in-frame ones, with some missing. The profile shows about 110,000 clones, approximately 86% of them singletons. The source material was PBMCs. The receptors were gathered from a woman aged 18-29 years in good health and CMV-seropositive. The CDR3 runs from the conserved cysteine through the conserved F or W. The D gene is left open where the match is weak. Clone size is given for some rows only: seen once, a few or many times, or a class if the clone is expanded.

CDR3	DNA	size	V	D	J
CATQGGGLYEQYF	TGTGCCACCCAAGGCGGGGGGCTATACGAGCAGTACTTC	NA	TRBV6-1	TRBD2	TRBJ2-7
CASRPGGQETQYF	TGTGCCAGCAGGCCAGGGGGCCAAGAGACCCAGTACTTC	NA	TRBV11-2	TRBD1	TRBJ2-5
CASSPEGRGFQPQHF	TGTGCCAGCAGTCCTGAGGGCAGGGGCTTTCAGCCCCAGCATTTT	NA	TRBV6-6	NA	TRBJ1-5
CASSARTSGSVDTQYF	TGTGCCAGCAGCGCCCGGACTAGCGGGAGTGTGGATACGCAGTATTTT	NA	TRBV11-3	TRBD2	TRBJ2-3
CASGLKLLTTPYNEQFF	TGTGCTAGTGGTTTGAAGTTACTAACGACTCCATACAATGAGCAGTTCTTC	NA	TRBV12-5	NA	TRBJ2-1
CASSPRHLSTIYF	TGTGCCAGCAGCCCCCGCCACCTGAGCACCATATATTTT	NA	TRBV9	NA	TRBJ1-3
CASKQETTNYGYTF	TGTGCCAGCAAGCAGGAGACTACTAACTATGGCTACACCTTC	NA	TRBV2	NA	TRBJ1-2
CASSLAGRGSFTGELFF	TGCGCCAGCAGCTTGGCCGGGCGGGGATCGTTCACCGGGGAGCTGTTTTTT	NA	TRBV5-1	NA	TRBJ2-2
CASNPQGASYEQYF	TGTGCCAGCAACCCACAGGGGGCTTCCTACGAGCAGTACTTC	NA	TRBV9	TRBD1	TRBJ2-7
CASSQTATSFF	TGTGCCAGCAGCCAGACAGCTACCTCTTTCTTT	few	TRBV6-6	NA	TRBJ1-1
CASRDTLDTQYF	TGTGCCAGCAGGGACACACTGGATACGCAGTATTTT	NA	TRBV6-1	NA	TRBJ2-3
CASSRGGGALNEQFF	TGTGCCAGCAGTCGAGGCGGGGGGGCCTTGAATGAGCAGTTCTTC	NA	TRBV28	TRBD2	TRBJ2-1
CASSLGRLEKYF	TGTGCCAGCAGCTTAGGCCGCCTGGAGAAGTACTTC	NA	TRBV7-2	NA	TRBJ2-7
CSARPEAEAFF	TGCAGTGCTAGACCTGAGGCTGAAGCTTTCTTT	NA	TRBV20-1	NA	TRBJ1-1
CSVDSVYEQYF	TGCAGCGTTGATAGCGTCTACGAGCAGTACTTC	NA	TRBV29-1	NA	TRBJ2-7
CASSVGGTGNTIYF	TGTGCCAGCAGCGTAGGGGGCACTGGAAACACCATATATTTT	few	TRBV9	NA	TRBJ1-3
CASGENNQPQHF	TGTGCCAGCGGGGAGAATAATCAGCCCCAGCATTTT	NA	TRBV6-6	NA	TRBJ1-5
CASSLAGQGSYEQYF	TGTGCCAGCAGCTTAGCCGGACAGGGTTCATACGAGCAGTACTTC	NA	TRBV7-8	TRBD1	TRBJ2-7
CASNGGVVNTEAFF	TGCGCCAGCAATGGCGGGGTCGTGAACACTGAAGCTTTCTTT	NA	TRBV5-1	NA	TRBJ1-1
CASSPNYYTEAFF	TGTGCCAGCAGTCCTAACTACTACACTGAAGCTTTCTTT	NA	TRBV27	NA	TRBJ1-1
CASSSTLAGRYNEQFF	TGTGCCAGCAGTTCGACCCTAGCGGGCCGCTACAATGAGCAGTTCTTC	NA	TRBV27	TRBD2	TRBJ2-1
CASSVLAGGLDTQYF	TGTGCCAGCAGCGTTTTAGCGGGGGGGCTGGATACGCAGTATTTT	NA	TRBV9	TRBD2	TRBJ2-3
CASSSGEMNTEAFF	TGCGCCAGCAGCTCGGGGGAAATGAACACTGAAGCTTTCTTT	few	TRBV5-1	NA	TRBJ1-1
CASSLGAAFGPQHF	TGTGCCAGCAGTTTAGGGGCAGCCTTTGGGCCCCAGCATTTT	few	TRBV27	NA	TRBJ1-5
CASSVESGAEAFF	TGTGCCAGCAGCGTAGAGTCAGGGGCGGAAGCTTTCTTT	NA	TRBV9	NA	TRBJ1-1
CASSRGGSTDTQYF	TGTGCCAGCAGCCGGGGGGGAAGCACAGATACGCAGTATTTT	NA	TRBV14	TRBD2	TRBJ2-3
CASGSPDRNTGELFF	TGTGCTAGTGGCTCCCCGGACAGGAACACCGGGGAGCTGTTTTTT	once	TRBV12-5	NA	TRBJ2-2
CASNPGQVLFEQFF	TGTGCCAGCAATCCGGGACAGGTGTTGTTTGAGCAGTTCTTC	NA	TRBV6-6	TRBD1	TRBJ2-1